These 29 T cell receptor beta chains were sequenced from one sample in a study of cytomegalovirus exposure and HLA in healthy donors. Researchers ran the PCR with 60 Vbeta and 13 Jbeta primers. Data came from immunoSEQ multiplex PCR; TCRdb stores just in-frame clones and leaves some out. This sample's table reports some 130,000 clones. The specimen sequenced was PBMCs. Receptors were obtained from a woman in her forties in good health and CMV-seropositive.

The chain joins TRBV29-1 to TRBJ2-7; tentatively, D is TRBD1 (7 bases). The CDR3 covers 15 residues. Germline lookup yields CDR1 SQVTM and CDR2 ANQGSEA. V lost 0 bases, J lost 5 bases, and 17 bases lay in between. The DNA of the CDR3 is TGCAGCGTTGAAGATCGGGAGACAGGGCCCAACGAGCAGTACTTC. It specifies CSVEDRETGPNEQYF.

The rearrangement uses TRBV6-1 and TRBJ2-6; D is undetermined. Germline loops: CDR1 MNHNS, CDR2 SASEGT. This CDR3 has 15 residues. V dropped 0 bases and J dropped 0 bases, with 3 bases sitting between them. The CDR3 reads CASSEANSGANVLTF. In nucleotides, the CDR3 is TGTGCCAGCAGTGAAGCTAACTCTGGGGCCAACGTCCTGACTTTC.

The chain recombines TRBV7-2 with TRBJ2-1; 7 nucleotides match TRBD2. Per germline, CDR1 SGHTA and CDR2 FQGNSA. CDR3 length: 15 residues. J lost 4 bases, V lost 0 bases, and 3 bases had no gene match. The CDR3 is CASSLAELAYNEQFF. CDR3 coding DNA: TGTGCCAGCAGCTTAGCGGAACTAGCGTACAATGAGCAGTTCTTC. Full variable domain (remainder filled in from reference TRBV7-2 and TRBJ2-1): GAGVSQSPSNKVTEKGKDVELRCDPISGHTALYWYRQSLGQGLEFLIYFQGNSAPDKSGLPSDRFSAERTGGSVSTLTIQRTQQEDSAVYLCASSLAELAYNEQFFGPGTRLTVL.

V gene TRBV28 combines with J gene TRBJ1-2; the D gene is possibly TRBD1 (6 bases). The CDR3 runs 17 residues. Trimming removed 2 bases from V and 6 bases from J, with 22 bases in between. Germline V gene sequence: CDR1 MDHEN, CDR2 SYDVKM. The CDR3 nucleotides read TGTGCCAGCAGTTTAGGGGATAGATGGAGATCAGGGGATGGCTACACCTTC. The encoded protein is CASSLGDRWRSGDGYTF.

The chain recombines TRBV10-3 with TRBJ2-1; possible D gene TRBD2, 5 bases. V was trimmed by 3 bases and J by 7 bases, leaving 16 bases between them. Germline-derived CDR1 and CDR2 are ENHRY and SYGVKD. This CDR3 contains 15 residues. The CDR3 region has the DNA TGTGCCATCAGTGACTTTCGCCGGGGAATAAATGAGCAGTTCTTC. Translation gives CAISDFRRGINEQFF.

The rearrangement uses TRBV29-1 and TRBJ1-2, with D perhaps TRBD1 (5 bases). This CDR3 contains 16 residues. V lost 0 bases and J 3 bases, leaving 17 bases between the germline ends. Germline V gene lookup returns CDR1 SQVTM and CDR2 ANQGSEA. CDR3 in DNA: TGCAGCGTTGAAGAGTCTTGGGATAGGGGCCACTATGGCTACACCTTC. Its translation: CSVEESWDRGHYGYTF.

The chain combines TRBV5-1 with TRBJ2-4; weak D call: TRBD1 (5 bases). The germline V gene encodes CDR1 SGHRS and CDR2 YFSETQ. Trimming pared 0 bases from V and 8 bases from J, leaving 12 bases between. CDR3 length: 14 amino acids. The CDR3 protein is CASSLAAGKDIQYF. For the CDR3, the DNA is TGCGCCAGCAGCTTGGCCGCAGGGAAGGACATTCAGTACTTC.

V usage is TRBV30 and J usage is TRBJ2-2; TRBD2 matches at 14 bases. The CDR3 runs to 18 residues. J lost 3 bases, V lost 0 bases, and 6 bases had no gene match. Germline CDR1 reads GTSNPN; CDR2 reads SVGIG (reference sequence). The CDR3 loop reads CAWSVGTSGRWHTGELFF. The CDR3 coding sequence is TGTGCCTGGAGTGTCGGGACTAGCGGGAGATGGCACACCGGGGAGCTGTTTTTT.

The chain couples TRBV29-1 to TRBJ2-2; TRBD1 matches 7 bases. The germline gives CDR1 SQVTM, CDR2 ANQGSEA. This CDR3 comprises 14 residues. V trimming: 1 base; J trimming: 7 bases; junction bases outside the gene matches: 6. The CDR3 DNA reads TGCAGCGTTGAAGGACAGGGACGTCACGGGGAGCTGTTTTTT. The encoded protein is CSVEGQGRHGELFF.

The V and J genes are TRBV6-5 and TRBJ2-5; TRBD1 aligns across 10 bases. The length of the CDR3 is 14 residues. The J segment lost 5 bases and the V segment lost 7 bases, leaving 7 bases of the junction unmatched. Germline values: CDR1 MNHEY, CDR2 SVGAGI. In DNA form, the CDR3 reads TGTGCCAGCACTCCCCTGGGACAGGGGGAGACCCAGTACTTC. It encodes CASTPLGQGETQYF.

V and J are TRBV15 and TRBJ2-1; 7 bases fit TRBD1. Germline trimming cut 3 bases from V and 2 bases from J; bases unmatched to any gene: 4. CDR1 is LNHNV and CDR2 is YYDKDF in the germline V gene (reference sequence). The CDR3 length is 15 residues. CDR3: CATSRAGTAYNEQFF. The CDR3 nucleotides read TGTGCCACCAGCAGGGCCGGGACAGCCTACAATGAGCAGTTCTTC.

V usage is TRBV4-2 and J usage is TRBJ2-3; 8 nucleotides match TRBD1. Per germline, CDR1 LGHNA and CDR2 YNFKEQ. V trimming: 4 bases; J trimming: 2 bases; junction bases outside the gene matches: 8. The CDR3 is 16 residues long. In nucleotides, the CDR3 is TGTGCCAGCAGCCCCAGGGCCCAGGGGGCCACAGATACGCAGTATTTT. As protein: CASSPRAQGATDTQYF.

The chain combines TRBV5-1 with TRBJ2-5; D gene unclear. This CDR3 is 14 amino acids long. The germline V and J ends were trimmed by 0 bases and 3 bases, with 9 bases remaining between them. Germline V lookup: CDR1 SGHRS, CDR2 YFSETQ. The CDR3, as DNA: TGCGCCAGCAGCTTGGCCAACGCAGAAGAGACCCAGTACTTC. This gives the protein CASSLANAEETQYF.

The chain joins TRBV9 to TRBJ1-2, with 7 bases identical to TRBD1. The germline gives CDR1 SGDLS, CDR2 YYNGEE. The CDR3 is made up of 15 amino acids. Trimming removed 4 bases from V and 1 base from J; junction bases left unmatched: 7. The CDR3 region is CASSRAGGNNYGYTF. DNA of the CDR3: TGTGCCAGCAGCAGAGCAGGGGGAAATAACTATGGCTACACCTTC. Filled out from reference TRBV9 and TRBJ1-2, the complete variable domain reads DSGVTQTPKHLITATGQRVTLRCSPRSGDLSVYWYQQSLDQGLQFLIQYYNGEERAKGNILERFSAQQFPDLHSELNLSSLELGDSALYFCASSRAGGNNYGYTFGSGTRLTVV.

CDR3: CASSRNYEQYF. The CDR3 coding sequence is TGTGCCAGCAGCCGTAACTACGAGCAGTACTTC. The rearrangement uses TRBV11-2 and TRBJ2-7, with D hard to call. Germline-derived CDR1 and CDR2 are SGHAT and FQNNGV. With 5 bases removed from V and 3 bases from J, the gap between germline ends came to 5 bases. The CDR3 loop spans 11 amino acids.

This chain links TRBV5-6 with TRBJ1-1; unclear D gene. Looked up from germline, CDR1 is SGHDT and CDR2 is YYEEEE. The CDR3 covers 14 residues. V gave up 2 bases and J gave up 3 bases, with 11 bases separating them. CDR3 nucleotide sequence: TGTGCCAGCAGCTTCGGCGGTCTGGACACTGAAGCTTTCTTT. Amino acid sequence: CASSFGGLDTEAFF.

The chain carries TRBV9 and TRBJ2-1, with D uncertain. The CDR3 covers 15 residues. Looked up from germline, CDR1 is SGDLS and CDR2 is YYNGEE. Between the trimmed V and J ends, which lost 4 bases and 3 bases, there was a span of 14 bases. CDR3 sequence: CASSPNLADYNEQFF. The CDR3 coding sequence is TGTGCCAGCAGCCCAAATCTCGCGGACTACAATGAGCAGTTCTTC.

The chain couples TRBV6-5 to TRBJ2-7; D possibly corresponds to TRBD1 (6 bases). This CDR3 has 14 residues. V was trimmed by 2 bases and J by 3 bases, leaving 11 bases between them. Germline V lookup: CDR1 MNHEY, CDR2 SVGAGI. For the CDR3, the DNA is TGTGCCAGCAGTTACAATACAGGGAGCTACGAGCAGTACTTC. Protein product: CASSYNTGSYEQYF.

This rearrangement joins TRBV7-8 to TRBJ1-4, with D possibly matching TRBD1 (6 bases). Germline V gene data show CDR1 as SGHVS and CDR2 as FQNEAQ. The CDR3 covers 14 residues. The germline V and J ends were trimmed by 0 bases and 5 bases, with 7 bases remaining between them. The CDR3 DNA reads as TGTGCCAGCAGCTTAGCAGGACAGAATGAAAAACTGTTTTTT. Protein product: CASSLAGQNEKLFF.

This sequence joins TRBV14 and TRBJ2-1; 8 bases are a match to TRBD2. J lost 6 bases, V lost 6 bases, and 10 bases had no gene match. CDR3 length: 15 amino acids. Germline values: CDR1 SGHDN, CDR2 FVKESK. The CDR3 loop reads CASSQAGLETNEQFF. CDR3 in DNA: TGTGCCAGCAGTCAGGCGGGACTAGAAACCAATGAGCAGTTCTTC. Combining the CDR3 with reference TRBV14 and TRBJ2-1 gives the whole variable domain EAGVTQFPSHSVIEKGQTVTLRCDPISGHDNLYWYRRVMGKEIKFLLHFVKESKQDESGMPNNRFLAERTGGTYSTLKVQPAELEDSGVYFCASSQAGLETNEQFFGPGTRLTVL.

This chain connects TRBV25-1 to TRBJ2-5; TRBD1 agrees at 10 bases. The V and J ends lost 5 bases and 3 bases, in that order; junction bases with no gene match: 9. Germline assignment: CDR1 MGHDK and CDR2 SYGVNS. The CDR3 contains 16 residues. CDR3 bases: TGTGCCAGCAGTCCCTGGTGGACAGGGGGAGAAGAGACCCAGTACTTC. It specifies CASSPWWTGGEETQYF.

The chain uses TRBV14 and TRBJ2-1; TRBD2 agrees at 8 bases. CDR1 is SGHDN, CDR2 FVKESK, per germline. The CDR3 spans 15 residues. Trimming took 7 bases from V and 2 from J; bases not matched to a gene: 7. The CDR3 bases are TGTGCCAGCATCCTCGGGGGGGGCACCTACAATGAGCAGTTCTTC. It translates to CASILGGGTYNEQFF.

The chain has TRBV19 and TRBJ1-2; 11 positions agree with TRBD1. The CDR3 length is 14 residues. Germline CDR1 and CDR2: LNHDA and SQIVND (reference sequence). V gave up 3 bases and J gave up 7 bases; unmatched junction bases: 4. CDR3 in amino acids: CASSMPGQGVGYTF. Written as DNA, the CDR3 is TGTGCCAGTAGTATGCCGGGACAGGGGGTTGGCTACACCTTC.

The V call is TRBV6-5, the J call TRBJ2-1; 9 bases are a match to TRBD2. The V and J ends lost 0 bases and 8 bases, in that order; junction bases with no gene match: 8. Germline CDR1 reads MNHEY; CDR2 reads SVGAGI. The CDR3 consists of 16 residues. CDR3 coding DNA: TGTGCCAGCAGTTACTCGGGGCTAGCGGGATTTTATGAGCAGTTCTTC. Amino acids: CASSYSGLAGFYEQFF.

The chain has TRBV27 and TRBJ2-1; 9 bases align to TRBD1. V gave up 3 bases and J gave up 6 bases; unmatched junction bases: 6. The length of the CDR3 is 15 residues. CDR1 is MNHEY and CDR2 is SMNVEV in the germline V gene (reference sequence). The CDR3 bases are TGTGCCAGCAGTTTCTTACAGGGGGCCCGCAATGAGCAGTTCTTC. It codes for CASSFLQGARNEQFF.

The V gene is TRBV2, the J gene TRBJ2-7, with 7 bases fitting TRBD1. Germline CDR1 reads SNHLY; CDR2 reads FYNNEI. This CDR3 spans 15 amino acids. The junction had 11 bases not matched to a gene; V was cut back by 9 bases and J by 0 bases. The CDR3 protein is CARQRRDSYSYEQYF. In DNA, the CDR3 is TGTGCCAGACAGAGACGGGACAGCTACTCCTACGAGCAGTACTTC.

This sequence joins TRBV5-1 and TRBJ2-7; D is perhaps TRBD1 (6 bases). Deletions cut 3 bases from V and 3 bases from J, with 10 bases between. Germline V gene data show CDR1 as SGHRS and CDR2 as YFSETQ. The CDR3 has 13 amino acids. Here the CDR3 DNA reads TGCGCCAGCAGCTGGGGGCCCAGCTACGAGCAGTACTTC. Protein product: CASSWGPSYEQYF.

CDR3 nucleotides: TGTGCCAGCAGCTTAGGAGACTGGACAGGGGGTGGTCAAGAGACCCAGTACTTC. Its translation: CASSLGDWTGGGQETQYF. The chain links TRBV7-9 to TRBJ2-5, with 10 nucleotides matching TRBD1. Germline CDR1 and CDR2: SEHNR and FQNEAQ (reference sequence). The J segment lost 2 bases and the V segment lost 1 base, leaving 10 bases of the junction unmatched. The CDR3 length is 18 residues.

The chain employs TRBV7-9 and TRBJ2-5; TRBD1 agrees at 9 bases. The DNA end lines up better with TRBJ2-7; the J call may be wrong. CDR3 length: 17 residues. Germline CDR1 SEHNR, CDR2 FQNEAQ (reference sequence). The CDR3 coding sequence is TGTGCCAGCAGCTTATGGGGGGGGACAGGGACCCCTCACGAGCAGTACTTC. Protein product: CASSLWGGTGTPHEQYF.